The 8 T cell receptor beta chains given below trace back to one sample, sequenced in a study of T cell changes during pregnancy in multiple sclerosis. The assay was immunoSEQ multiplex PCR, and TCRdb's table has in-frame clones only and misses some. The sample lists about 48,000 clones; 88% were seen once. Specimen: CD4+ T cells from peripheral blood mononuclear cells, collected in the second trimester of pregnancy. These receptors all come from a female donor with multiple sclerosis, enrolled in a pregnancy study.

The chain uses TRBV11-2 and TRBJ2-4; D gene ambiguous. The ends were cut back, 4 bases at V and 4 bases at J, with 11 bases in the middle. Germline lookup yields CDR1 SGHAT and CDR2 FQNNGV. This CDR3 is built from 14 residues. The CDR3 sequence is CASSSRLVKNIQYF. The CDR3 nucleotides read TGTGCCAGCAGCTCCCGACTGGTAAAAAACATTCAGTACTTC.

The chain links TRBV7-2 to TRBJ2-1, with D tentatively TRBD1 (5 bases). Trimming left V 5 bases short and J 3 bases short, with 17 bases between. This CDR3 has 16 amino acids. Germline loops: CDR1 SGHTA, CDR2 FQGNSA. The CDR3 here is CASSRLTGSLYNEQFF. The CDR3 DNA is TGTGCCAGCAGCCGCCTCACAGGCTCCCTCTACAATGAGCAGTTCTTC.

This clone was detected a few times. J is TRBJ1-1 and V is TRBV6-5, with 7 bases aligning to TRBD1. CDR1 and CDR2 (germline): MNHEY, SVGAGI. V trimming: 6 bases; J trimming: 0 bases; junction bases outside the gene matches: 4. This CDR3 has 14 amino acids. For the CDR3, the DNA is TGTGCCAGCAGCTGGGACAGCGTGAACACTGAAGCTTTCTTT. Translation: CASSWDSVNTEAFF.

The V gene is TRBV27, the J gene TRBJ1-1, with D uncertain. Between the trimmed V and J ends, which lost 2 bases and 0 bases, there was a span of 10 bases. The CDR3 sequence is 15 residues long. From germline, CDR1 is MNHEY and CDR2 SMNVEV (reference sequence). The CDR3 sequence is CASSLERFMNTEAFF. Here the CDR3 DNA reads TGTGCCAGCAGTTTAGAGCGGTTTATGAACACTGAAGCTTTCTTT.

This clone has just one count. The J gene is TRBJ2-2, the V gene TRBV10-3, with TRBD1 as a possible D gene (6 bases). The CDR3 loop spans 15 amino acids. Germline CDR1 ENHRY, CDR2 SYGVKD. Deletions cut 4 bases from V and 1 base from J, with 10 bases between. The CDR3 DNA reads as TGTGCCATCAGTGCCGGGACACAGAACACCGGGGAGCTGTTTTTT. Residues: CAISAGTQNTGELFF.

This clone has only one observation. The chain is built from TRBV9 and TRBJ2-1, with D hard to call. The CDR3 has 15 residues. Trimming cost V 0 bases and J 3 bases, with 10 bases left between them. Germline V gene sequence: CDR1 SGDLS, CDR2 YYNGEE. This CDR3 is CASSVGIQIYNEQFF. CDR3 nucleotides: TGTGCCAGCAGCGTAGGCATTCAGATCTACAATGAGCAGTTCTTC.

The chain couples TRBV9 to TRBJ2-5; TRBD1 agrees at 7 bases. V dropped 3 bases and J dropped 5; count of bases not matched to a gene: 10. CDR1 and CDR2 from the germline V gene are SGDLS and YYNGEE. CDR3 length: 15 residues. CDR3 coding DNA: TGTGCCAGCAGCGCCCGGGACAGCCTTCCCGAGACCCAGTACTTC. This gives the protein CASSARDSLPETQYF.

This chain links TRBV5-1 with TRBJ2-5; tentative D call: TRBD2 (6 bases). Trimming shortened V by 0 bases and J by 2 bases, and 11 bases separated the two germline ends. Germline CDR1 is SGHRS and CDR2 is YFSETQ. The CDR3 has 15 residues. The CDR3 DNA reads as TGCGCCAGCAGCTTGGGAGGTAGCGGACAAGAGACCCAGTACTTC. The encoded protein is CASSLGGSGQETQYF.